This T cell receptor (beta chain) stems from a study of blood T cell repertoires in COVID-19 (dated by TCRdb to 2020 to 2022). Study-wide context: Collaborator samples came from the United States, Italy and Spain and covered acute and convalescent phases of COVID-19. The dataset comprised deeply sampled blood TCRbeta repertoires from subjects exposed to, actively infected with, or recovered from COVID-19. The repertoires were made available in a free public database intended to serve as a resource for research on the immune response to SARS-CoV-2. The prospective study material was composed of cDNA or gDNA derived from T cells, B-cell-depleted T cells, or PBMCs. Where available, HLA class I and class II types were taken from metadata supplied by the sample provider and were not determined by assay-based typing. Sample metadata almost always included a de-identified subject ID, COVID-19 status, age in years and sex. The samples were drawn from two sources: the first 160 participants of the ongoing ImmuneRACE study, and over 950 subjects contributed by 6 global collaborators. Study-wide findings and limitations: The quantity of clinical and demographic metadata differed by source and by participant and was supplied without curation.

TCRbeta CDR3 regions were amplified from genomic DNA using the immunoSEQ Assay, a bias-controlled multiplex PCR. Turning to the authors' computational methods: The number of nucleated cells in each sample was estimated by amplification of reference gene primers within the assay. Sequence reads were collapsed and filtered to measure the absolute abundance of every unique TCRbeta CDR3 rearrangement. For each sample, productive Simpson clonality was calculated by taking the square root of Simpson's diversity index across productive rearrangements. TCRdb limited this immuneACCESS table to in-frame rearrangements with V and J called. A share of clones is missing; checked studies link under half to unresolved V genes, and the rest is unexplained. The V and J calls and the clone size are those of that table, but D and trimming were determined from the DNA. The sample includes about 320,000 clones, with under 90% observed a single time. The ten largest clones take up approximately 5% of the sample.

Enrolling through a virtual design, the prospective study's participants ranged in age from roughly 18 to 89 years and lived across around 25 United States geographic areas. Cohort assignment in the prospective study relied on participant-reported clinical history from a screening survey and a study questionnaire. Recovered participants in ImmuneRACE Cohort 3 were defined as having two consecutive negative NP/OP PCR tests, clearance from a healthcare professional, or resolution of symptoms. Mobile phlebotomists in the prospective study collected whole blood, serum and a nasopharyngeal or oropharyngeal swab from every participant. Participants in the prospective study had the option to provide additional blood draws and questionnaires over an approximately 2-month period. Prospective study blood samples were shipped either frozen or at room temperature before DNA extraction. As encoded in the germline V gene, CDR1 is SGHRS while CDR2 is YFSETQ. Taken from cysteine to phenylalanine, the CDR3 has 15 residues. The entry retains the CDR3 DNA only, 45 bases that are in frame from base 1. Relative to germline, V is missing 0 bases and J is missing 7 bases, with 5 bases of the junction outside any gene match.

Worth noting for this clone: Which antigen it targets is not known. Base qualities are missing; no much larger clone stands one base away.

The receptor was derived from a man aged 60-69 years who had recovered from COVID-19. The sample taken for sequencing was PBMCs or T cells enriched from blood (not recorded which). The chain links TRBV5-1 with TRBJ2-1; a stretch of 9 junction bases matches TRBD2. The nucleotide sequence reads as follows: TGCGCCAGCAGCTTGGTAGCGGGAGAGTATAATGAGCAGTTCTTC. This sequence encodes CASSLVAGEYNEQFF.